This passage covers 6 T cell receptor beta chains from one sample sequenced in a study of CD8 T cells in Susac syndrome. cDNA came from about 0.46 to 1 ug RNA primed by random hexamers. TCRdb re-called the immunoSEQ multiplex PCR reads through MiXCR, storing one row per CDR3 protein. The sample records 150,000 or so distinct CDR3 sequences, over 90% being singletons. The sequenced sample consisted of CD4+ T cells from PBMCs. The receptors stem from a human donor with Susac syndrome.

V is TRBV20-1 and J is TRBJ1-6; D gene ambiguous. V was clipped by 0 bases and J by 8 bases, with 14 bases between them. The germline V gene encodes CDR1 DFQATT and CDR2 SNEGSKA (reference sequence). This CDR3 has 15 amino acids. The CDR3 is CSARDHRRHDSPLHF. The CDR3 bases are TGCAGTGCTAGAGATCATCGCCGCCACGATTCACCCCTCCACTTT.

The chain carries TRBV7-9 and TRBJ2-7; 8 nucleotides agree with TRBD2. Germline trimming cut 5 bases from V and 9 bases from J; bases unmatched to any gene: 12. The germline gives CDR1 SEHNR, CDR2 FQNEAQ (reference sequence). The CDR3 length is 14 residues. The CDR3 DNA reads as TGTGCCAGCAGCCCAGGCTGGCGGGGGGCCAGGCAGTACTTC. The encoded protein is CASSPGWRGARQYF.

The chain links TRBV28 to TRBJ1-4; D may be TRBD1 (6 bases). Germline CDR1 and CDR2: MDHEN and SYDVKM. This CDR3 contains 14 residues. Trimming cost V 4 bases and J 11 bases, with 17 bases left between them. Written as DNA, the CDR3 is TGTGCCAGCAGTTCCGACGAGGCAGGGGAGAAACTGTTTTTT. This sequence encodes CASSSDEAGEKLFF.

This clonotype has just one count. The chain combines TRBV5-6 with TRBJ2-5, with 7 positions matching TRBD1. Unmatched junction bases numbered 8, after V lost 4 bases and J lost 2 bases. The CDR3 sequence is 15 residues long. Per the germline V gene, CDR1 is SGHDT and CDR2 is YYEEEE. The CDR3 DNA reads TGTGCCAGCAGCCTCATCCCGGGACAGCAAGAGACCCAGTACTTC. It codes for CASSLIPGQQETQYF.

The CDR3 nucleotides read TGTGCCAGCAGTTTAACTCAATACGAGCAGTACTTC. Protein product: CASSLTQYEQYF. The J gene is TRBJ2-7, the V gene TRBV12-3 or TRBV12-4; no clear D gene. The length of the CDR3 is 12 residues. V lost 2 bases, J lost 4 bases, and 6 bases lay in between.

The V gene is TRBV3-1, the J gene TRBJ1-1; D ambiguous. The germline gives CDR1 LGHDT, CDR2 YNNKEL (reference sequence). Trimming left V 3 bases short and J 0 bases short, with 11 bases between. The CDR3 covers 15 residues. The CDR3 region is CASSHTGKLNTEAFF. In nucleotides, the CDR3 is TGTGCCAGCAGCCACACGGGGAAACTGAACACTGAAGCTTTCTTT.